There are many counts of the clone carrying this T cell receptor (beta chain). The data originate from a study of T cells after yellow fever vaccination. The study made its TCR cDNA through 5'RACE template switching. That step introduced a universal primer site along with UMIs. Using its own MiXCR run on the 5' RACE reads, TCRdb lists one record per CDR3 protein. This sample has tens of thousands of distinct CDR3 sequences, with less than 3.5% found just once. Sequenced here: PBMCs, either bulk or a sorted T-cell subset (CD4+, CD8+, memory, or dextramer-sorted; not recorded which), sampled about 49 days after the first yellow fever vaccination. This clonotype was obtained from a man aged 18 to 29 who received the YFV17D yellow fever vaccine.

This CDR3 is CASRGTGFDTEAFF. CDR3 bases: TGCGCCAGCAGGGGAACCGGGTTTGACACTGAAGCTTTCTTT. The J gene is TRBJ1-1, the V gene TRBV5-1; D not resolved. Germline CDR1 is SGHRS and CDR2 is YFSETQ. The CDR3 extends over 14 amino acids. V was trimmed by 5 bases and J by 3 bases, leaving 14 bases between them.